Below are 26 T cell receptor beta chains sequenced from a single sample in a study. TCRdb recomputed calls from the 5' RACE reads with MiXCR, one row per CDR3 protein. The sample shows roughly 69,000 distinct CDR3 sequences, roughly 23% of them seen only once. The material sequenced was memory CD4+ T cells sorted from a lymph node. Subset given: memory CD4+ T cells, CD4+CD45RO+CD25-. The receptor set was obtained from a female donor with breast cancer.

In DNA form, the CDR3 reads TGTGCCAGCAGCTTGAACTTTAATTCACCCCTCCACTTT. Translating gives CASSLNFNSPLHF. J is TRBJ1-6 and V is TRBV7-2; no definite D call. Germline CDR1 is SGHTA and CDR2 is FQGNSA. Trimming cost V 3 bases and J 6 bases, with 6 bases left between them. CDR3 length equals 13 residues.

The chain joins TRBV12-3 or TRBV12-4 to TRBJ2-3, with TRBD1 matching 8 bases. The CDR3 runs to 13 residues. The ends lost 7 bases at V and 5 bases at J; junction bases unmatched: 5. CDR3 sequence (DNA): TGTGCCAGCAAGACAGGGGCGGAAGATACGCAGTATTTT. It specifies CASKTGAEDTQYF.

This clonotype was seen once. This may come from a read error, since a much larger clone is one base off. The CDR3 nucleotides read TGTGCCAGCAGGCACGGGTCCGGCGGCTATGGCTACACCTTC. Translation: CASRHGSGGYGYTF. This rearrangement joins TRBV7-9 to TRBJ1-2; no clear D gene. Germline CDR1 is SEHNR and CDR2 is FQNEAQ (reference sequence). CDR3 length: 14 residues. V lost 6 bases and J 4 bases, leaving 15 bases between the germline ends.

The chain combines TRBV20-1 with TRBJ1-1; TRBD1 might be the D (6 bases). Germline values: CDR1 DFQATT, CDR2 SNEGSKA (reference sequence). V dropped 2 bases and J dropped 0 bases, with 13 bases sitting between them. This CDR3 contains 15 residues. The CDR3 loop is CSARPRGGLNTEAFF. Written as DNA, the CDR3 is TGCAGTGCTAGACCCCGCGGGGGCCTGAACACTGAAGCTTTCTTT.

This clonotype appeared a few times. The V and J genes are TRBV20-1 and TRBJ2-2; 7 bases line up with TRBD1. After removal of 8 bases from V and 2 bases from J, the junction contained 5 bases not matched to a gene. In germline, CDR1 is DFQATT, CDR2 SNEGSKA (reference sequence). The CDR3 is made up of 13 amino acids. CDR3 DNA: TGCAGTCTTCGACAGGGTAACACCGGGGAGCTGTTTTTT. It encodes CSLRQGNTGELFF.

The chain combines TRBV29-1 with TRBJ1-2; 9 bases line up with TRBD1. There are 15 residues in the CDR3. CDR1 SQVTM and CDR2 ANQGSEA come from the germline V gene. J lost 4 bases, V lost 5 bases, and 11 bases had no gene match. The CDR3 DNA is TGCAGCGTTACGTTCACAGGGGGCGCGGGCTATGGCTACACCTTC. This encodes CSVTFTGGAGYGYTF.

CDR3 nucleotide sequence: TGCGCCAGCACCCCGCAGCGGGGGGGAAACATTCAGTACTTC. It specifies CASTPQRGGNIQYF. The rearrangement joins TRBV10-2 to TRBJ2-4; 10 positions match TRBD2. The trim removed 7 bases at V and 6 bases at J, leaving 6 bases unmatched. CDR3 size: 14 residues. Per germline, CDR1 WSHSY and CDR2 SAAADI.

Worth noting for this clonotype: The junction and the germline gene differ at one end; a read error may be behind it. The chain employs TRBV11-2 and TRBJ2-1; D is uncertain. The CDR3 is 17 residues long. Germline CDR1 and CDR2: SGHAT and FQNNGV. As DNA, the CDR3 is TGCGCCAGCAGGCCCCGGGCGTTGGGCGGTTACTACAATGAGCAGTTCTTC. It encodes CASRPRALGGYYNEQFF.

This chain links TRBV20-1 with TRBJ2-2; 11 bases are shared with TRBD2. This CDR3 contains 20 residues. CDR1 DFQATT and CDR2 SNEGSKA come from the germline V gene (reference sequence). J gave up 0 bases and V 4 bases, and 16 bases lay outside the gene matches. In DNA, the CDR3 is TGCAGTGCTATCTCCGGGACTAGCGGCGCGAAAGCGGCGAACACCGGGGAGCTGTTTTTT. Residues: CSAISGTSGAKAANTGELFF.

The chain couples TRBV30 to TRBJ2-1; tentatively, D is TRBD1 (6 bases). V dropped 5 bases and J dropped 12 bases, with 20 bases sitting between them. Germline loops: CDR1 GTSNPN, CDR2 SVGIG (reference sequence). The CDR3 sequence is 13 residues long. The CDR3 DNA reads as TGTGCCTGGGATTACCGGGACAACGCTGGGCAGTTCTTC. This codes for CAWDYRDNAGQFF.

The rearrangement joins TRBV5-1 to TRBJ1-2, with no clear D. Between the trimmed V and J ends, which lost 0 bases and 6 bases, there was a span of 12 bases. The CDR3 covers 14 residues. Germline V gene data show CDR1 as SGHRS and CDR2 as YFSETQ. In DNA form, the CDR3 reads TGCGCCAGCAGCTTGGGTGTGGGAGTAAATGGCTACACCTTC. Its protein product is CASSLGVGVNGYTF. The whole variable domain, filled in from reference TRBV5-1 and TRBJ1-2, reads KAGVTQTPRYLIKTRGQQVTLSCSPISGHRSVSWYQQTPGQGLQFLFEYFSETQRNKGNFPGRFSGRQFSNSRSEMNVSTLELGDSALYLCASSLGVGVNGYTFGSGTRLTVV.

This clonotype occurred a few times. The rearrangement joins TRBV7-9 to TRBJ2-2; D is unresolved. Per germline, CDR1 SEHNR and CDR2 FQNEAQ (reference sequence). The CDR3 covers 11 residues. Trimming shortened V by 2 bases and J by 9 bases, and 4 bases separated the two germline ends. CDR3 region: CASSLSRELFF. The CDR3 bases are TGTGCCAGCAGCTTATCCAGGGAGCTGTTTTTT.

This clonotype has more than one count but fewer than ten. This rearrangement joins TRBV24-1 to TRBJ2-1; 10 bases fit TRBD2. Germline V gene lookup returns CDR1 KGHDR and CDR2 SFDVKD. V was pared by 0 bases and J by 6 bases, with 4 bases of the junction left unmatched. This CDR3 has 16 residues. CDR3 region: CATSDLASGSPNEQFF. The CDR3 coding sequence is TGTGCCACCAGTGATTTGGCTAGCGGGAGCCCCAATGAGCAGTTCTTC.

The V and J genes are TRBV5-5 and TRBJ1-4; perhaps TRBD1 as D (6 bases). Trimming stripped 1 base from V and 8 bases from J, with 12 bases between. Germline-derived CDR1 and CDR2 are SGHKS and YYEKEE (reference sequence). The CDR3 has 14 amino acids. DNA for the CDR3: TGTGCCAGCAGCTTGAACAGGGAAGGCGAAAAACTGTTTTTT. Protein: CASSLNREGEKLFF.

This sequence joins TRBV5-5 and TRBJ2-3; TRBD1 matches 9 bases. Germline CDR1 reads SGHKS; CDR2 reads YYEKEE (reference sequence). V dropped 2 bases and J dropped 4; count of bases not matched to a gene: 5. CDR3 length equals 15 residues. CDR3 region: CASSLQGARADTQYF. As DNA, the CDR3 is TGTGCCAGCAGCTTACAGGGGGCGCGGGCAGATACGCAGTATTTT.

This clonotype has just one count. A much larger clone lies one base from this, so it may be a read error. The gene calls are TRBV28 and TRBJ1-1, with TRBD1 identical over 7 bases. The germline V gene encodes CDR1 MDHEN and CDR2 SYDVKM. This CDR3 is built from 17 residues. The CDR3 protein is CASSPRGFSHRGTEALF. The CDR3 region has the DNA TGTGCCAGCAGCCCACGAGGGTTCTCTCACAGGGGCACTGAAGCTCTCTTT.

The table lists this clonotype with a few counts. The J gene is TRBJ2-7, the V gene TRBV18, with TRBD2 as a possible D gene (6 bases). The germline CDR1 and CDR2 sequences are KGHSH and LQKENI. This CDR3 is built from 13 residues. V lost 4 bases to trimming and J lost 3 bases, with 10 bases between them. CDR3 nucleotides: TGTGCCAGCTCACGAGGCGGGAACTACGAGCAGTACTTC. Translated, it gives CASSRGGNYEQYF.

This chain connects TRBV6-6 to TRBJ2-2; D may be TRBD1 (6 bases). This CDR3 has 18 amino acids. CDR1 and CDR2 (germline): MNHNY, SVGAGI (reference sequence). V was cut by 4 bases and J by 4 bases, with 22 bases left in between. The CDR3 nucleotides read TGTGCCAGCAGTTCCCCCCCTAGACAGGCAAGGGGCACCGGGGAGCTGTTTTTT. It encodes CASSSPPRQARGTGELFF.

Concerning this clonotype itself: A much larger clone sits a single nucleotide away, making a read error possible. The chain recombines TRBV5-1 with TRBJ2-7; no clear D gene. The CDR3 consists of 15 residues. Deletions cut 4 bases from V and 3 bases from J, with 17 bases between. Germline assignment: CDR1 SGHRS and CDR2 YFSETQ. The chain's CDR3 is CASSHAATKGYEQYF. The DNA for the CDR3 is TGCGCCAGCAGCCATGCCGCCACAAAAGGCTACGAGCAGTACTTC.

The chain has TRBV10-3 and TRBJ1-2; D is possibly TRBD1 (5 bases). In germline, CDR1 is ENHRY, CDR2 SYGVKD. Trimming took off 6 bases at V and 4 bases at J, with 12 bases between the two ends. The CDR3 runs to 13 residues. CDR3: CAIRRQKLYGYTF. For the CDR3, the DNA is TGTGCCATCAGGAGACAGAAGCTCTATGGCTACACCTTC.

On this clonotype: Possible read error: a much larger clone is one base away. J is TRBJ2-7 and V is TRBV9; D perhaps matches TRBD1 (5 bases). Germline CDR1 is SGDLS and CDR2 is YYNGEE. The length of the CDR3 is 12 residues. The DNA for the CDR3 is TGTACCAGCAGCCGCGACAGCTACGAGCAGTACTTC. Amino acids: CTSSRDSYEQYF.

The J gene is TRBJ2-1, the V gene TRBV15; 8 bases are shared with TRBD2. The germline V gene has CDR1 LNHNV and CDR2 YYDKDF (reference sequence). The CDR3 runs to 16 residues. J gave up 9 bases and V 2 bases, and 12 bases lay outside the gene matches. CDR3 DNA sequence: TGTGCCACCAGCAGATCCGACCCGGGACTAGGGGGTGAGCAGTTCTTC. Its protein is CATSRSDPGLGGEQFF. Complete variable domain (other parts from reference TRBV15 and TRBJ2-1): DAMVIQNPRYQVTQFGKPVTLSCSQTLNHNVMYWYQQKSSQAPKLLFHYYDKDFNNEADTPDNFQSRRPNTSFCFLDIRSPGLGDTAMYLCATSRSDPGLGGEQFFGPGTRLTVL.

The table lists this clonotype with a few counts. The chain employs TRBV10-2 and TRBJ2-7, with 10 bases aligning to TRBD2. After removal of 2 bases from V and 4 bases from J, the junction contained 11 bases not matched to a gene. This CDR3 contains 17 residues. Germline-derived CDR1 and CDR2 are WSHSY and SAAADI. The CDR3 DNA reads TGCGCCAGCAGTGAGATACCCCTAGCGGGAGCTACTTACGAGCAGTACTTC. Its translation: CASSEIPLAGATYEQYF.

This clonotype was observed a few times. The V and J genes are TRBV6-1 and TRBJ1-2; TRBD1 matches at 9 bases. V trimming: 2 bases; J trimming: 5 bases; junction bases outside the gene matches: 6. In germline, CDR1 is MNHNS, CDR2 SASEGT. The CDR3 consists of 15 residues. CDR3 in DNA: TGTGCCAGCAGTGAATACCCGGACAGGGGATATGGCTACACCTTC. Amino acids: CASSEYPDRGYGYTF.

V gene TRBV12-3 or TRBV12-4 combines with J gene TRBJ1-6, with D possibly matching TRBD1 (5 bases). The V and J ends lost 5 bases and 10 bases respectively, with 18 bases between them. The CDR3 contains 15 residues. The CDR3 here is CASSEQRGKGSPLHF. CDR3 bases: TGTGCCAGCAGTGAACAGAGGGGAAAAGGATCACCCCTCCACTTT.

V gene TRBV20-1 combines with J gene TRBJ2-7; D ambiguous. The V end was cut by 5 bases, the J end by 0 bases, with 14 bases between. This CDR3 spans 14 amino acids. The germline gives CDR1 DFQATT, CDR2 SNEGSKA (reference sequence). CDR3: CSASPPPSSYEQYF. The CDR3 DNA reads TGCAGTGCTTCCCCCCCCCCGAGCTCCTACGAGCAGTACTTC.